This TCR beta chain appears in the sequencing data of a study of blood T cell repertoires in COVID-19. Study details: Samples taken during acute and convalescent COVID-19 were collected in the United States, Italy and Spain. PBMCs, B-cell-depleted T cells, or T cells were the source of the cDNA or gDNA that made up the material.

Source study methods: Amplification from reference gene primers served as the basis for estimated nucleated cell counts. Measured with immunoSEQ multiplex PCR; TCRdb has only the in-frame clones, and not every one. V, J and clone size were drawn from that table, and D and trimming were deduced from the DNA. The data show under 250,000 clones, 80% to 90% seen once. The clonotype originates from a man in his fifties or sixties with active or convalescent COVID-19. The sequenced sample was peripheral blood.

The CDR3 sequence: CASSEERDQPQHF. In DNA, the CDR3 is TGTGCCAGCAGTGAAGAGCGTGATCAGCCCCAGCATTTT. J is TRBJ1-5 and V is TRBV6-1; D unresolved. V dropped 1 base and J dropped 5 bases, with 6 bases sitting between them. The CDR3 covers 13 residues. Germline V CDR1 and CDR2: MNHNS, SASEGT.